One sample yielded the 30 T cell receptor beta chains listed below, sequenced in a study of CD8 T cells in ankylosing spondylitis. TCRdb reprocessed the 5' RACE reads via MiXCR and lists one record per CDR3 protein. In the table there are around 25,000 distinct CDR3 sequences, roughly 2.4% of which are singletons. The source material was blood, either unsorted or a sorted T cell fraction (not recorded which). The receptors were gathered from a female donor with ankylosing spondylitis or in good health (not recorded which).

There are many counts of this clonotype. The V call is TRBV9, the J call TRBJ2-3; TRBD2 agrees at 8 bases. This CDR3 region has 16 residues. Trimming cost V 0 bases and J 2 bases; bases outside gene matches: 5. Germline CDR1 reads SGDLS; CDR2 reads YYNGEE. The CDR3 DNA is TGTGCCAGCAGCGTAGCAGCGGGAGACACCACAGATACGCAGTATTTT. This gives the protein CASSVAAGDTTDTQYF.

This clonotype was counted at least ten times. The chain couples TRBV9 to TRBJ2-1; 8 positions agree with TRBD2. This CDR3 region has 15 residues. V trimming: 3 bases; J trimming: 3 bases; junction bases outside the gene matches: 5. Germline values: CDR1 SGDLS, CDR2 YYNGEE. For the CDR3, the DNA is TGTGCCAGCAGCGCGGGACTAGAACGCTACAATGAGCAGTTCTTC. It translates to CASSAGLERYNEQFF.

The sample holds many counts of this clonotype. The chain couples TRBV9 to TRBJ1-1; TRBD1 agrees at 11 bases. Germline loops: CDR1 SGDLS, CDR2 YYNGEE. This CDR3 is 14 amino acids long. V shed 4 bases and J 7 bases; nucleotides not matched to a gene: 6. The DNA for the CDR3 is TGTGCCAGCAGCAAGGACAGGGGGCCGGGTGAAGCTTTCTTT. Its translation: CASSKDRGPGEAFF.

This clonotype was seen at least ten times. V and J are TRBV9 and TRBJ2-7; 9 bases are shared with TRBD1. This CDR3 contains 15 residues. Losses at the gene ends were 3 bases for V and 6 bases for J; bases not matched to a gene: 10. Germline-derived CDR1 and CDR2 are SGDLS and YYNGEE. The CDR3 nucleotides read TGTGCCAGCAGCGAGCCGGGACAGGGAAGCGTCGAGCAGTACTTC. Its translation: CASSEPGQGSVEQYF.

This clonotype occurred once. A much larger clone is a single base away; this may be a read error. CDR3 coding DNA: TGTGTCAGCAGCGTGGCTAGCGCTATTTACAATGAGCAGTTCTTC. This encodes CVSSVASAIYNEQFF. The chain recombines TRBV9 with TRBJ2-1; D may be TRBD2 (6 bases). The CDR3 is made up of 15 amino acids. CDR1 and CDR2 from the germline V gene are SGDLS and YYNGEE. The full variable domain, in which reference TRBV9 and TRBJ2-1 provide the parts outside the CDR3, is DSGVTQTPKHLITATGQRVTLRCSPRSGDLSVYWYQQSLDQGLQFLIQYYNGEERAKGNILERFSAQQFPDLHSELNLSSLELGDSALYFCVSSVASAIYNEQFFGPGTRLTVL.

This clonotype was picked up many times. The V gene is TRBV9, the J gene TRBJ1-1; possibly TRBD1 for D (5 bases). Germline V gene sequence: CDR1 SGDLS, CDR2 YYNGEE. V was shortened by 0 bases and J by 1 base, with 10 bases between the two germline ends. CDR3 size: 15 residues. The CDR3 sequence: CASSVGGIANTEAFF. The CDR3 nucleotides are TGTGCCAGCAGCGTAGGGGGGATCGCGAACACTGAAGCTTTCTTT. Full variable domain (remainder filled in from reference TRBV9 and TRBJ1-1): DSGVTQTPKHLITATGQRVTLRCSPRSGDLSVYWYQQSLDQGLQFLIQYYNGEERAKGNILERFSAQQFPDLHSELNLSSLELGDSALYFCASSVGGIANTEAFFGQGTRLTVV.

This clonotype appeared many times. The chain has TRBV9 and TRBJ2-2; a possible D gene is TRBD1 (5 bases). Trimming stripped 0 bases from V and 6 bases from J, with 15 bases between. CDR3 length: 16 residues. Germline CDR1 SGDLS, CDR2 YYNGEE. The CDR3 loop reads CASSVEPGYRSGELFF. The DNA for the CDR3 is TGTGCCAGCAGCGTAGAACCAGGGTATCGTTCCGGGGAGCTGTTTTTT.

This clonotype was seen ten or more times. J is TRBJ1-5 and V is TRBV20-1; the D gene is possibly TRBD1 (5 bases). The ends were cut back, 1 base at V and 4 bases at J, with 11 bases in the middle. The V gene's germline CDR1 is DFQATT and CDR2 SNEGSKA (reference sequence). The CDR3 spans 14 residues. The CDR3 DNA sequence: TGCAGTGCTAGAGTAGCAGGGCGGAATCAGCCCCAGCATTTT. This encodes CSARVAGRNQPQHF.

This clonotype has at least ten counts. The chain is built from TRBV9 and TRBJ1-5; D gene ambiguous. The V end was cut by 4 bases, the J end by 3 bases, with 14 bases between. Germline CDR1 SGDLS, CDR2 YYNGEE. This CDR3 is built from 15 residues. CDR3 region: CASSPMGSNNQPQHF. Written as DNA, the CDR3 is TGTGCCAGCAGCCCCATGGGCAGTAACAATCAGCCCCAGCATTTT. Looking up the rest from reference TRBV9 and TRBJ1-5 gives the full variable domain: DSGVTQTPKHLITATGQRVTLRCSPRSGDLSVYWYQQSLDQGLQFLIQYYNGEERAKGNILERFSAQQFPDLHSELNLSSLELGDSALYFCASSPMGSNNQPQHFGDGTRLSIL.

This clonotype was picked up a small number of times. A much larger clone sits a single nucleotide away, making a read error possible. This chain uses TRBV9 with TRBJ1-1; D gene ambiguous. Germline CDR1 and CDR2: SGDLS and YYNGEE. The CDR3 contains 14 residues. The V gene lost 0 bases and the J gene lost 7 bases, with 13 bases spanning the gap. This chain's CDR3 is CASSVAGSSNEAFF. For the CDR3, the DNA is TGTGCCAGCAGCGTAGCGGGGTCCTCCAATGAAGCTTTCTTT.

This clonotype was recorded many times. This chain connects TRBV9 to TRBJ2-2; tentatively, D is TRBD2 (5 bases). There are 13 residues in the CDR3. V lost 1 base and J 5 bases, leaving 6 bases between the germline ends. CDR1 is SGDLS, CDR2 YYNGEE, per germline. The CDR3 loop is CASSVWRTGELFF. CDR3 DNA: TGTGCCAGCAGCGTATGGAGGACCGGGGAGCTGTTTTTT.

This clonotype was recorded at least ten times. This chain joins TRBV9 and TRBJ2-1; 12 bases are a match to TRBD2. The germline CDR1 and CDR2 sequences are SGDLS and YYNGEE. V was clipped by 4 bases and J by 5 bases; unmatched bases: 4. This CDR3 has 15 residues. The DNA for the CDR3 is TGTGCCAGCAGCCCGACTAGCGGGGGCGACAATGAGCAGTTCTTC. Translated: CASSPTSGGDNEQFF.

Ten or more counts support this clonotype. This chain uses TRBV9 with TRBJ2-2, with 9 bases matching TRBD2. V was clipped by 3 bases and J by 0 bases; unmatched bases: 3. The CDR3 is 16 amino acids. Germline V gene lookup returns CDR1 SGDLS and CDR2 YYNGEE. CDR3 DNA: TGTGCCAGCAGCGGGTCTAGCGGGGCGAACACCGGGGAGCTGTTTTTT. This sequence encodes CASSGSSGANTGELFF. Full variable domain (remainder filled in from reference TRBV9 and TRBJ2-2): DSGVTQTPKHLITATGQRVTLRCSPRSGDLSVYWYQQSLDQGLQFLIQYYNGEERAKGNILERFSAQQFPDLHSELNLSSLELGDSALYFCASSGSSGANTGELFFGEGSRLTVL.

This clonotype occurred many times. V and J are TRBV9 and TRBJ1-3; no firm D call. The CDR3 covers 13 residues. The V gene's germline CDR1 is SGDLS and CDR2 YYNGEE. V was trimmed by 3 bases and J by 4 bases, leaving 8 bases between them. Written as DNA, the CDR3 is TGTGCCAGCAGCGGCTCGTCCGGAAACACCATATATTTT. Translating it yields CASSGSSGNTIYF.

This clonotype was found many times. The chain recombines TRBV9 with TRBJ2-3; 8 positions match TRBD2. With V trimmed by 3 bases and J by 0 bases, 3 bases remained unmatched. Germline V gene lookup returns CDR1 SGDLS and CDR2 YYNGEE. The CDR3 spans 15 residues. This chain's CDR3 is CASSARGGSTDTQYF. DNA for the CDR3: TGTGCCAGCAGCGCACGGGGGGGCAGCACAGATACGCAGTATTTT.

This clonotype came up many times. The chain uses TRBV9 and TRBJ2-1, with 13 positions matching TRBD2. The CDR3 consists of 16 residues. V lost 4 bases, J lost 5 bases, and 6 bases stayed unmatched. Germline V gene data show CDR1 as SGDLS and CDR2 as YYNGEE. The CDR3 region has the DNA TGTGCCAGCAGCTACTCACTAGCGGGAGGGGACAATGAGCAGTTCTTC. It is translated as CASSYSLAGGDNEQFF.

The sample holds many counts of this clonotype. The CDR3 sequence: CASSVGRTANSPLHF. The CDR3 coding sequence is TGTGCCAGCAGCGTAGGGAGGACCGCTAATTCACCCCTCCACTTT. V usage is TRBV9 and J usage is TRBJ1-6; unclear D gene. Germline V gene lookup returns CDR1 SGDLS and CDR2 YYNGEE. The CDR3 totals 15 residues. V was shortened by 0 bases and J by 6 bases, with 10 bases between the two germline ends. Drawing the rest from reference TRBV9 and TRBJ1-6, the complete variable domain is DSGVTQTPKHLITATGQRVTLRCSPRSGDLSVYWYQQSLDQGLQFLIQYYNGEERAKGNILERFSAQQFPDLHSELNLSSLELGDSALYFCASSVGRTANSPLHFGNGTRLTVT.

This clonotype appeared many times. The CDR3 reads CASSVATGGVGDTQYF. CDR3 nucleotides: TGTGCCAGCAGCGTAGCTACCGGGGGGGTTGGAGATACGCAGTATTTT. The gene calls are TRBV9 and TRBJ2-3, with 8 positions matching TRBD2. Per germline, CDR1 SGDLS and CDR2 YYNGEE. Trimming took 0 bases from V and 5 from J; bases not matched to a gene: 8. The CDR3 sequence is 16 residues long.

The sample holds many counts of this clonotype. The gene calls are TRBV9 and TRBJ2-3; 8 nucleotides align to TRBD2. V shed 7 bases, J shed 1 base, and the junction held 2 bases outside the gene matches. The length of the CDR3 is 13 residues. Germline V gene data show CDR1 as SGDLS and CDR2 as YYNGEE. The CDR3 sequence is CASGRGGTDTQYF. The CDR3 DNA is TGTGCCAGCGGGCGGGGGGGCACAGATACGCAGTATTTT.

This clonotype has a count of ten or more. The genes are TRBV9 and TRBJ1-6; D perhaps matches TRBD1 (5 bases). The CDR3 covers 16 residues. The V gene lost 3 bases and the J gene lost 7 bases, with 17 bases spanning the gap. Germline CDR1 and CDR2: SGDLS and YYNGEE. The CDR3 is CASSDTGTPGNSPLHF. The CDR3 region has the DNA TGTGCCAGCAGCGATACCGGGACTCCGGGAAATTCACCCCTCCACTTT.

There are many counts of this clonotype. V is TRBV9 and J is TRBJ2-6; unclear D gene. The CDR3 runs to 13 residues. Germline loops: CDR1 SGDLS, CDR2 YYNGEE. Trimming pared 1 base from V and 3 bases from J, leaving 2 bases between. The CDR3 DNA follows: TGTGCCAGCAGCGTAATTGGGGCCAACGTCCTGACTTTC. It encodes CASSVIGANVLTF.

This clonotype was seen at least ten times. The chain is built from TRBV9 and TRBJ2-1, with TRBD1 as a possible D gene (5 bases). The CDR3 sequence is 15 residues long. Between the trimmed V and J ends, which lost 2 bases and 3 bases, there was a span of 12 bases. Germline CDR1 is SGDLS and CDR2 is YYNGEE. CDR3 sequence (DNA): TGTGCCAGCAGCGTCCAGGGAAGCGTCTACAATGAGCAGTTCTTC. It specifies CASSVQGSVYNEQFF.

This clonotype was detected ten times or more. This chain uses TRBV9 with TRBJ1-3; TRBD1 matches at 8 bases. Trimming took 0 bases from V and 0 from J; bases not matched to a gene: 11. The CDR3 length is 19 residues. CDR1 and CDR2 (germline): SGDLS, YYNGEE. The chain's CDR3 is CASSVAETGALRSGNTIYF. Written as DNA, the CDR3 is TGTGCCAGCAGCGTAGCTGAGACAGGGGCCCTTCGCTCTGGAAACACCATATATTTT.

This clonotype showed up many times. The chain couples TRBV9 to TRBJ2-7; unclear D gene. Trimming shortened V by 3 bases and J by 2 bases, and 15 bases separated the two germline ends. Germline V lookup: CDR1 SGDLS, CDR2 YYNGEE. The CDR3 covers 15 residues. This CDR3 is CASSETPVGTYEQYF. The CDR3 DNA is TGTGCCAGCAGCGAAACGCCCGTGGGGACCTACGAGCAGTACTTC.

This clonotype was seen many times. This chain joins TRBV9 and TRBJ1-3; possible D gene TRBD1, 5 bases. The V end lost 0 bases, the J end lost 4 bases, and 11 bases lay between the germline ends. CDR1 and CDR2 from the germline V gene are SGDLS and YYNGEE. The CDR3 is made up of 15 amino acids. The CDR3 coding sequence is TGTGCCAGCAGCGTAGGCGGGGCGCAGGGAAACACCATATATTTT. It specifies CASSVGGAQGNTIYF.

The sample holds many counts of this clonotype. The V call is TRBV9, the J call TRBJ2-3; tentatively, D is TRBD1 or TRBD2 (5 bases each). The CDR3 is 16 residues long. Germline-derived CDR1 and CDR2 are SGDLS and YYNGEE. The ends were cut back, 2 bases at V and 4 bases at J, with 17 bases in the middle. DNA for the CDR3: TGTGCCAGCAGCGTTGCCTCCGGGACCCCAGCAGATACGCAGTATTTT. Encoded protein: CASSVASGTPADTQYF.

This clonotype was seen many times. CDR3 nucleotides: TGTGCCAGCAGCGTCTCGCGGACCGGCGAGCAGTACTTC. It specifies CASSVSRTGEQYF. V and J are TRBV9 and TRBJ2-7; no definite D call. This CDR3 contains 13 residues. Germline V gene sequence: CDR1 SGDLS, CDR2 YYNGEE. The germline V and J ends were trimmed by 2 bases and 6 bases, with 12 bases remaining between them.

This clonotype appeared many times. This sequence joins TRBV9 and TRBJ2-2; TRBD1 might be the D (5 bases). V dropped 3 bases and J dropped 6 bases, with 24 bases sitting between them. The germline V gene has CDR1 SGDLS and CDR2 YYNGEE. This CDR3 is built from 18 residues. CDR3 in DNA: TGTGCCAGCAGCGCGCCGTCAGGGAAGGCTAACATCGCCGGGGAGCTGTTTTTT. Protein: CASSAPSGKANIAGELFF. The full variable domain, with the rest looked up from reference TRBV9 and TRBJ2-2, is DSGVTQTPKHLITATGQRVTLRCSPRSGDLSVYWYQQSLDQGLQFLIQYYNGEERAKGNILERFSAQQFPDLHSELNLSSLELGDSALYFCASSAPSGKANIAGELFFGEGSRLTVL.

The sample holds many counts of this clonotype. This chain joins TRBV9 and TRBJ2-3; unclear D gene. Trimming left V 3 bases short and J 0 bases short, with 5 bases between. Germline V gene data show CDR1 as SGDLS and CDR2 as YYNGEE. This CDR3 has 13 amino acids. The CDR3 sequence: CASSDQSTDTQYF. CDR3 bases: TGTGCCAGCAGCGATCAGAGCACAGATACGCAGTATTTT. Supplemented by reference TRBV9 and TRBJ2-3, the full variable domain reads DSGVTQTPKHLITATGQRVTLRCSPRSGDLSVYWYQQSLDQGLQFLIQYYNGEERAKGNILERFSAQQFPDLHSELNLSSLELGDSALYFCASSDQSTDTQYFGPGTRLTVL.

This clonotype was seen repeatedly, ten times or more. The chain couples TRBV9 to TRBJ2-1; the D gene is possibly TRBD2 (5 bases). Per germline, CDR1 SGDLS and CDR2 YYNGEE. Trimming cost V 3 bases and J 4 bases, with 17 bases left between them. The CDR3 sequence is 16 residues long. The CDR3 DNA reads as TGTGCCAGCAGCGCCCCCTCCGCGGGCAGGTACAATGAGCAGTTCTTC. Translating gives CASSAPSAGRYNEQFF.